These T cell receptor beta chains were read from a single sample in a study of Ad26.COV2.S vaccination and SARS-CoV-2 variants. TCRdb keeps only in-frame clones here, not all; method: immunoSEQ multiplex PCR. The profile shows some 330,000 clones, 85% to 90% of them singletons. This sample comprised peripheral blood, obtained in a trial of Ad26.COV2.S vaccine versus placebo. The receptors come from a person aged 18 to 59 who received the Ad26.COV2.S COVID-19 vaccine or a placebo. CDR3s include the opening cysteine and the closing phenylalanine or tryptophan. D genes are given only for firm matches. Clone size is not always given. Where it is, it says once, few, many or a class for expanded clones.

len	abundance	j_gene	d_gene	v_gene	CDR3aa	CDR3nt
19	-	TRBJ2-1	TRBD2	TRBV18	CASSPWSGLAGNSYNEQFF	TGTGCCAGCTCACCATGGTCGGGACTAGCGGGCAACTCCTACAATGAGCAGTTCTTC
13	-	TRBJ1-1	-	TRBV3-1/TRBV3-2	CASSQDGGLAAFF	TGTGCCAGCAGCCAAGACGGGGGGCTAGCAGCTTTCTTT
17	-	TRBJ2-3	-	TRBV4-3	CASSQDPVRVSTDTQYF	TGCGCCAGCAGCCAGGACCCTGTTCGGGTTAGCACAGATACGCAGTATTTT
11	-	TRBJ1-2	-	TRBV21-1	CASIVRYGYTF	TGTGCCAGCATTGTACGCTATGGCTACACCTTC
15	-	TRBJ2-3	-	TRBV30	CAWRASGVSTDTQYF	TGTGCCTGGAGAGCATCAGGGGTCAGCACAGATACGCAGTATTTT
16	-	TRBJ1-2	-	TRBV6-6	CASSSSDTADTYGYTF	TGTGCCAGCAGTTCCTCCGACACTGCGGATACCTATGGCTACACCTTC
15	-	TRBJ1-6	-	TRBV7-8	CASSLEGIPNSPLHF	TGTGCCAGCAGCTTAGAGGGGATACCAAATTCACCCCTCCACTTT
17	-	TRBJ2-2	TRBD2	TRBV11-3	CASSINSGGMNTGELFF	TGTGCCAGCAGTATCAATAGCGGGGGGATGAACACCGGGGAGCTGTTTTTT
15	-	TRBJ1-3	-	TRBV7-8	CASSGGHIAGNTIYF	TGTGCCAGCAGCGGCGGCCATATCGCTGGAAACACCATATATTTT
14	-	TRBJ2-7	TRBD1	TRBV10-1	CASSESRGPYEQYF	TGCGCCAGCAGTGAAAGCAGGGGGCCCTACGAGCAGTACTTC
15	-	TRBJ1-5	-	TRBV11-2	CASSPDGPSNQPQHF	TGTGCCAGCAGCCCGGACGGCCCTAGCAATCAGCCCCAGCATTTT
13	-	TRBJ2-7	-	TRBV5-1	CASSLEYGTVQYF	TGCGCCAGCAGCTTGGAATATGGCACAGTCCAGTACTTC
16	-	TRBJ2-2	-	TRBV5-4	CASSLAGERPSGELFF	TGTGCCAGCAGCTTGGCGGGCGAGCGGCCTTCCGGGGAGCTGTTTTTT
15	-	TRBJ2-1	TRBD2	TRBV7-3	CASSLILAGAVEQFF	TGTGCCAGCAGCTTAATACTAGCGGGGGCTGTAGAGCAGTTCTTC
15	-	TRBJ1-3	-	TRBV19	CASSIQAASGNTIYF	TGTGCCAGTAGTATCCAAGCCGCCTCTGGAAACACCATATATTTT
19	-	TRBJ1-3	TRBD1	TRBV18	CASSQLRQGPPSSGNTIYF	TGTGCCAGCTCACAACTTAGACAGGGCCCTCCGAGCTCTGGAAACACCATATATTTT
15	-	TRBJ1-1	-	TRBV6-1	CASSETQPPPTEAFF	TGTGCCAGCAGTGAAACCCAGCCTCCTCCCACTGAAGCTTTCTTT
14	-	TRBJ1-5	-	TRBV7-9	CASSLGPSNQPQHF	TGTGCCAGCAGCTTGGGACCTAGCAATCAGCCCCAGCATTTT
12	-	TRBJ1-2	TRBD1	TRBV6-2/TRBV6-3	CASSPGGFGYTF	TGTGCCAGCAGTCCAGGGGGCTTTGGCTACACCTTC
12	-	TRBJ1-2	-	TRBV5-1	CASSLDSYGYTF	TGCGCCAGCAGCTTGGACAGCTATGGCTACACCTTC
15	-	TRBJ1-1	TRBD1	TRBV4-1	CASSQEWDSSPRAFF	TGCGCCAGCAGCCAAGAGTGGGACAGTAGTCCGAGAGCTTTCTTT
13	-	TRBJ1-1	-	TRBV9	CASSVSGGTEAFF	TGTGCCAGCAGCGTTTCGGGGGGAACTGAAGCTTTCTTT
15	-	TRBJ2-5	-	TRBV4-3	CASSQDPAPGETQYF	TGCGCCAGCAGCCAAGATCCAGCCCCAGGAGAGACCCAGTACTTC
16	-	TRBJ1-1	-	TRBV14	CASSQDSGWRGTEAFF	TGTGCCAGCAGCCAAGATAGTGGCTGGCGGGGGACTGAAGCTTTCTTT
15	-	TRBJ1-2	-	TRBV28	CASSLFLVEVNGYTF	TGTGCCAGCAGTTTATTCCTCGTGGAGGTGAATGGCTACACCTTC
17	once	TRBJ2-3	TRBD2	TRBV11-2	CASSFATSGRIHDTQYF	TGTGCCAGCAGCTTCGCCACTAGCGGGAGGATCCATGATACGCAGTATTTT
15	-	TRBJ2-1	TRBD2	TRBV11-2	CASSTLAQAYNEQFF	TGTGCCAGCAGCACACTAGCGCAAGCCTACAATGAGCAGTTCTTC
13	-	TRBJ1-2	-	TRBV6-2/TRBV6-3	CASSFGANYGYTF	TGTGCCAGCAGTTTTGGCGCGAACTATGGCTACACCTTC
11	once	TRBJ1-2	-	TRBV28	CASRDGYGYTF	TGTGCCAGCAGGGACGGCTATGGCTACACCTTC
14	-	TRBJ1-4	TRBD1	TRBV28	CASSPGTVREKLFF	TGTGCCAGCAGCCCCGGGACAGTGAGGGAAAAACTGTTTTTT
13	-	TRBJ1-5	-	TRBV5-6	CASSLNTNQPQHF	TGTGCCAGCAGCTTGAACACGAATCAGCCCCAGCATTTT
17	-	TRBJ2-1	TRBD2	TRBV28	CASSLTTSSGSHNEQFF	TGTGCCAGCAGTTTGACCACCTCTAGCGGGAGTCACAATGAGCAGTTCTTC
15	-	TRBJ1-4	TRBD1	TRBV5-1	CASSGQGGTNEKLFF	TGCGCCAGCAGCGGTCAGGGGGGGACTAATGAAAAACTGTTTTTT
11	-	TRBJ1-1	-	TRBV29-1	CSVASNTEAFF	TGCAGCGTCGCATCGAACACTGAAGCTTTCTTT
17	-	TRBJ1-4	-	TRBV5-6	CASSLARDISTNEKLFF	TGTGCCAGCAGCTTGGCCCGGGACATATCAACTAATGAAAAACTGTTTTTT
17	-	TRBJ1-1	TRBD1	TRBV4-3	CASSQEDRTGMNTEAFF	TGCGCCAGCAGCCAAGAGGACCGGACAGGGATGAACACTGAAGCTTTCTTT
16	-	TRBJ2-2	TRBD1	TRBV5-1	CASSLWDSKNTGELFF	TGCGCCAGCAGCCTATGGGACAGCAAGAACACCGGGGAGCTGTTTTTT
9	-	TRBJ2-1	TRBD1	TRBV29-1	CSVENRGLF	TGCAGCGTTGAGAACAGGGGGCTCTTC
18	once	TRBJ2-3	TRBD2	TRBV7-8	CASSSPSGARWGTDTQYF	TGTGCCAGCAGCTCCCCTAGCGGGGCTCGGTGGGGCACAGATACGCAGTATTTT
14	-	TRBJ2-6	-	TRBV18	CASSTLSGANVLTF	TGTGCCAGCTCGACCCTCTCTGGGGCCAACGTCCTGACTTTC
14	-	TRBJ1-1	-	TRBV3-1/TRBV3-2	CASSLRPGAAGAFF	TGTGCCAGCAGCCTTCGACCGGGGGCCGCTGGAGCTTTCTTT
14	-	TRBJ1-6	-	TRBV5-8	CASSFGQPNSPLHF	TGTGCCAGCAGCTTCGGGCAGCCTAATTCACCCCTCCACTTT
15	few	TRBJ1-5	-	TRBV27	CASSLSGQSNQPQHF	TGTGCCAGCAGTTTATCAGGACAAAGCAATCAGCCCCAGCATTTT
14	-	TRBJ1-1	-	TRBV2	CASKKDSMNTEAFF	TGTGCCAGCAAGAAGGACAGCATGAACACTGAAGCTTTCTTT
13	once	TRBJ1-2	-	TRBV5-1	CASSLQQNYGYTF	TGCGCCAGCAGCTTGCAACAGAACTATGGCTACACCTTC
13	-	TRBJ1-2	-	TRBV19	CASMELGRVGYTF	TGTGCCAGTATGGAACTGGGCCGCGTAGGCTACACCTTC
14	once	TRBJ1-6	-	TRBV28	CASSRGGKESPLHF	TGTGCCAGCAGTAGGGGAGGGAAGGAGTCACCCCTCCACTTT
13	-	TRBJ2-7	-	TRBV27	CASRAGEAYEQYF	TGTGCCAGCAGGGCCGGAGAAGCCTACGAGCAGTACTTC
13	-	TRBJ1-1	-	TRBV4-3	CASSQVMSTQAFF	TGCGCCAGCAGCCAAGTCATGTCCACGCAAGCTTTCTTT
17	-	TRBJ1-5	-	TRBV7-9	CASSRTRSGYSNQPQHF	TGTGCCAGCAGCCGAACCCGTTCAGGATATAGCAATCAGCCCCAGCATTTT
14	few	TRBJ1-2	-	TRBV7-9	CASRGDGQSYGYTF	TGTGCCAGCAGAGGGGACGGGCAATCCTATGGCTACACCTTC
17	-	TRBJ2-3	TRBD2	TRBV4-3	CASSQGRLAGGVDTQYF	TGCGCCAGCAGCCAAGGCAGACTAGCGGGGGGGGTAGATACGCAGTATTTT
14	-	TRBJ2-1	-	TRBV5-4	CASSFDSGYNEQFF	TGTGCCAGCAGCTTTGACTCGGGCTACAATGAGCAGTTCTTC